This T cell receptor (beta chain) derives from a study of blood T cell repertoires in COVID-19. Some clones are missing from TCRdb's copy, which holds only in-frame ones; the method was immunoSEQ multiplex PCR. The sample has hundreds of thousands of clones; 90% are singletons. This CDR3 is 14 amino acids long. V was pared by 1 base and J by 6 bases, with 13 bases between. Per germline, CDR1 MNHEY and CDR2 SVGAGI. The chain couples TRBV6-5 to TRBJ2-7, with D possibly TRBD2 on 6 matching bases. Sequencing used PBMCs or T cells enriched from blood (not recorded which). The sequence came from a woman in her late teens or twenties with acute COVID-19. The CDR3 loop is CASSYWRDATEQYF. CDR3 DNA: TGTGCCAGCAGTTACTGGCGGGATGCCACCGAGCAGTACTTC.